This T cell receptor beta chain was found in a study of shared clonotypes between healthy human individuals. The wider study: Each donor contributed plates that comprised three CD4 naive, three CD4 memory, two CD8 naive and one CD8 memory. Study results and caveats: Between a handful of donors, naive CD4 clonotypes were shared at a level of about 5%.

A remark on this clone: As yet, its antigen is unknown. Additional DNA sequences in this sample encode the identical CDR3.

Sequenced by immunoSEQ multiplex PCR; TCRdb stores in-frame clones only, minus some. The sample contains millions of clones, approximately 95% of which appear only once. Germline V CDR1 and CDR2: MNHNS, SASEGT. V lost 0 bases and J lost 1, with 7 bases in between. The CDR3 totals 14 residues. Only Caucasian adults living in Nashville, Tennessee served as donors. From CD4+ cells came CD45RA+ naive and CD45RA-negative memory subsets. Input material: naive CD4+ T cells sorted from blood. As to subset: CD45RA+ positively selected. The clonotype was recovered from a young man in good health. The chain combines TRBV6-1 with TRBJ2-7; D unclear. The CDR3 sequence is CASSEAGGSYEQYF. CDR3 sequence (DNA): TGTGCCAGCAGTGAAGCTGGCGGATCCTACGAGCAGTACTTC.